A selection of T cell receptor beta chains follows, all from one sample in a study of T cell changes during pregnancy in multiple sclerosis. The method was immunoSEQ multiplex PCR; TCRdb's version includes in-frame clones alone and lacks a portion of them. The table records roughly 53,000 clones, roughly 92% of them present only once. Source: CD4+ T cells from peripheral blood mononuclear cells, taken in the third trimester of pregnancy. The receptors stem from a female donor with multiple sclerosis, enrolled in a pregnancy study. Each CDR3 is given with its conserved first and last residue. The order of the fields is D gene, V gene, clone size, J gene, CDR3 DNA, CDR3 protein. The D gene is left open where the match is weak. Part of the rows lack a size; the others show once, few, many or a class for expanded clones.

TRBD2	TRBV28	.	TRBJ2-5	TGTGCCAGCAGTTCAACCCTCATGACGGGAGGTAGTTGGAACTTAGAAGAGACCCAGTACTTC	CASSSTLMTGGSWNLEETQYF
.	TRBV28	.	TRBJ1-1	TGTGCCAGCAGTCCAATGCGGGGAACGGGCACTGAAGCTTTCTTT	CASSPMRGTGTEAFF
TRBD1	TRBV18	.	TRBJ2-7	TGTGCCAGCTCAGCAGGACCGGGACAGGGTTTTTACGAGCAGTACTTC	CASSAGPGQGFYEQYF
TRBD2	TRBV29-1	few	TRBJ2-7	TGCAGCGTTGGAACTAGCGGGACCTACGAGCAGTACTTC	CSVGTSGTYEQYF
.	TRBV27	.	TRBJ1-5	TGTGCCAGCAGTTCAGGACGGGCAGGGTACAATCAGCCCCAGCATTTT	CASSSGRAGYNQPQHF
.	TRBV6-6	.	TRBJ2-7	TGTGCCAGCACCGAAACAGGGAGAGGCGAGCAGTACTTC	CASTETGRGEQYF
.	TRBV10-3	.	TRBJ2-7	TGTGCCATCAGTGTGACAGCGAAAAGCTCCTACGAGCAGTACTTC	CAISVTAKSSYEQYF
TRBD2	TRBV6-5	.	TRBJ2-7	TGTGCCAGCAGGGGGGGGAGGACCTACGAGCAGTACTTC	CASRGGRTYEQYF
TRBD2	TRBV7-2	.	TRBJ2-3	TGTGCCAGCAGCCCCAGACTAGCTTCCACAGATACGCAGTATTTT	CASSPRLASTDTQYF
.	TRBV2	.	TRBJ1-1	TGTGCCAGCAGTGAGGGGACTTCACCGGTAGCTTTCTTT	CASSEGTSPVAFF
TRBD1	TRBV4-3	.	TRBJ1-1	TGCGCCAGCAGCCAAGAAGGGGGCAGGGTGGCGAACACTGAAGCTTTCTTT	CASSQEGGRVANTEAFF
.	TRBV2	.	TRBJ2-6	TGTGCCAGCATAGACTCGGTTTGGTTTGGGGCCAACGTCCTGACTTTC	CASIDSVWFGANVLTF
.	TRBV29-1	.	TRBJ2-1	TGCAGCGTTGGGGGGGTCTCACACAATGAGCAGTTCTTC	CSVGGVSHNEQFF
TRBD2	TRBV7-9	.	TRBJ2-1	TGTGCCAGCAGCTTATGGGGACTAGCGGGAGATAACAATGAGCAGTTCTTC	CASSLWGLAGDNNEQFF
TRBD2	TRBV9	.	TRBJ2-7	TGTGCCAGCAGCGCCCGAACGGGAGGGGGCTACGAGCAGTACTTC	CASSARTGGGYEQYF
.	TRBV5-4	.	TRBJ2-1	TGTGCCAGCAGCTTGGCCGTCACGGGACAAGTCAATGAGCAGTTCTTC	CASSLAVTGQVNEQFF
.	TRBV13	once	TRBJ2-5	TGTGCCAGCAGCGCAAACCGGGACTCCCAAGAGACCCAGTACTTC	CASSANRDSQETQYF
.	TRBV10-3	.	TRBJ2-7	TGTGCCATCAGTGAGTACCCAGGGCGGGGATACGAGCAGTACTTC	CAISEYPGRGYEQYF
TRBD1	TRBV15	.	TRBJ2-1	TGTGCCACCAGCAGAGATGGGGGACAGAGATACAATGAGCAGTTCTTC	CATSRDGGQRYNEQFF
TRBD1	TRBV5-4	.	TRBJ2-4	TGTGCCAGCAGCCTACACCAGGGGGCGAAGAACATTCAGTACTTC	CASSLHQGAKNIQYF
TRBD1	TRBV19	.	TRBJ2-4	TGTGCCAGTAGTATCGGGACAGGGGGCTCGGATACTCATAAAAACATTCAGTACTTC	CASSIGTGGSDTHKNIQYF
TRBD2	TRBV5-1	.	TRBJ2-3	TGCGCCAGCAGCTTTAGCGGGAGCAACCCAGATACGCAGTATTTT	CASSFSGSNPDTQYF
.	TRBV28	once	TRBJ2-7	TGTGCCAGCAGTTTGTCTTCCTCCTACGAGCAGTACTTC	CASSLSSSYEQYF
TRBD1	TRBV6-1	.	TRBJ1-2	TGTGCCAGCAGTGAAGCCCTCCGGACAGGGGGTGATGGCTACACCTTC	CASSEALRTGGDGYTF
TRBD2	TRBV7-6	once	TRBJ2-1	TGTGCCAGCAGCGAAAGCCGGGGGGGTGAGCAGTTCTTC	CASSESRGGEQFF
TRBD2	TRBV5-1	.	TRBJ2-3	TGCGCCAGCAGCTTAAGAGGGACTAGCGGGAGAGGGACAGATACGCAGTATTTT	CASSLRGTSGRGTDTQYF
TRBD1	TRBV5-1	once	TRBJ2-1	TGCGCCAGCAAGGGACAGGGTATTATCGCGGGATACAATGAGCAGTTCTTC	CASKGQGIIAGYNEQFF
TRBD2	TRBV7-2	.	TRBJ2-5	TGTGCCAGCAGCTTAGGCCTAGCGGGCTACCAAGAGACCCAGTACTTC	CASSLGLAGYQETQYF
.	TRBV10-3	.	TRBJ2-3	TGTGCCATCAGGGAAGGACTGACGGGCTCAGATACGCAGTATTTT	CAIREGLTGSDTQYF
TRBD1	TRBV6-1	once	TRBJ1-5	TGTGCCAGCAGTTGGGGTCAGGGGGGAAATCAGCCCCAGCATTTT	CASSWGQGGNQPQHF
TRBD1	TRBV5-4	.	TRBJ1-4	TGTGCCAGCACTCGCCGCCAGGGGACAGGGGATGAAAAACTGTTTTTT	CASTRRQGTGDEKLFF